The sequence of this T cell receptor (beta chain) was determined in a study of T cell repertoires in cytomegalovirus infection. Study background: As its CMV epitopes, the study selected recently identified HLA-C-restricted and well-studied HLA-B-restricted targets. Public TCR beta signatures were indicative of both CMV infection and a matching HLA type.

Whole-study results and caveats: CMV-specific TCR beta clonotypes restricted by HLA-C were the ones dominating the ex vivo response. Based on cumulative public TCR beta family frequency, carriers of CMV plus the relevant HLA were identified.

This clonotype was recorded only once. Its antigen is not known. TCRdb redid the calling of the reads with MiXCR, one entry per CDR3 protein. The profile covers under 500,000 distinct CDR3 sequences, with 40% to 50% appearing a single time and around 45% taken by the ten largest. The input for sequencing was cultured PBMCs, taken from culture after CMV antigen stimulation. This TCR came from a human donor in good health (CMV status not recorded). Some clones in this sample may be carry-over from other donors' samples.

CDR3 loop: CASSLVFEAGGSTDTQYF. CDR3 bases: TGTGCCAGCAGCTTAGTTTTTGAGGCGGGGGGAAGCACAGATACGCAGTATTTT. The chain couples TRBV7-2 to TRBJ2-3, with 8 bases identical to TRBD2. This CDR3 has 18 residues. The V segment lost 1 base and the J segment 0 bases; nucleotides outside the gene matches: 9. Germline V gene data show CDR1 as SGHTA and CDR2 as FQGNSA.